This section outlines one T cell receptor beta chain sequence together with its context. The assay was immunoSEQ multiplex PCR, and TCRdb's table has in-frame clones only and misses some. Here the sample spans tens of thousands of clones, about 91% being singletons. With 6 bases clipped from V and 4 bases from J, the junction kept 3 bases outside the gene matches. The CDR3 spans 14 residues. The germline V gene has CDR1 MGHRA and CDR2 YSYEKL. Seattle cases were enrolled at active infection and followed longitudinally. This sample was included in a study of blood T cell repertoires in COVID-19. J is TRBJ2-2 and V is TRBV4-1; TRBD1 aligns across 9 bases. The clonotype originates from a middle-aged man with COVID-19, enrolled during active disease. The specimen sequenced was peripheral blood. The DNA for the CDR3 is TGCGCCAGCAGTGGGACAGGGAGCACCGGGGAGCTGTTTTTT. It specifies CASSGTGSTGELFF.